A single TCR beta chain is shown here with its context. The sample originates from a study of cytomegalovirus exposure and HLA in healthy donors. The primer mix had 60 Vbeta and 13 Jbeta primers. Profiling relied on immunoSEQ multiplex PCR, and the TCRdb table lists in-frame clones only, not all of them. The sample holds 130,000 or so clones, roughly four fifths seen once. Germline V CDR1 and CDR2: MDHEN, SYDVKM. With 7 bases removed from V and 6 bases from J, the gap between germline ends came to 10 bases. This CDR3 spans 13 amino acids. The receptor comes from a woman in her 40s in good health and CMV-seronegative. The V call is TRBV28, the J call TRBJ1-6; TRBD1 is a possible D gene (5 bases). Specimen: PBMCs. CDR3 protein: CASTWTLNSPLHF. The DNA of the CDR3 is TGTGCCAGCACTTGGACACTTAATTCACCCCTCCACTTT.